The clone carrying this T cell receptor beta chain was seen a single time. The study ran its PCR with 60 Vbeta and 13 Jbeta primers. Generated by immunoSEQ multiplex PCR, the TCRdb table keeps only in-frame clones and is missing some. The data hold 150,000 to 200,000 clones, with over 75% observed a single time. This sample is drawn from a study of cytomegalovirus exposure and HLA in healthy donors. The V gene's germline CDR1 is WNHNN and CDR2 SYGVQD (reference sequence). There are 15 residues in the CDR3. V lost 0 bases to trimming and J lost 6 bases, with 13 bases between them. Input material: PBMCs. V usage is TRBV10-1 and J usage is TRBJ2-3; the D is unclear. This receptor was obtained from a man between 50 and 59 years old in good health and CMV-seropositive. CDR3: CASSESSDGLDTQYF. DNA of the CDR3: TGCGCCAGCAGTGAGTCGTCAGATGGCCTCGATACGCAGTATTTT.